Below, 5 T cell receptor beta chains from the same sample are listed, as sequenced in a study of human T cells and chemical hapten exposure. TCRdb passed the RACE reads through MiXCR, listing each CDR3 protein once. The table lists tens of thousands of distinct CDR3 sequences, about an eighth of them singletons. Time point: patch test 1, 2 weeks after DPC sensitization. Treatment defined: therapeutic diphenylcyclopropenone sensitization with weekly scalp DPC. The sequenced sample was whole blood, obtained in connection with sensitization to the hapten diphenylcyclopropenone (DPC). These receptors originate from a woman aged 55-70 years with alopecia areata. Some clones in this sample may be carry-over from other donors' samples.

About this clonotype itself: Its ends do not fully match the called genes, so a read error is possible. The chain recombines TRBV7-7 with TRBJ2-5; 10 bases are shared with TRBD2. This CDR3 region has 15 residues. Germline-derived CDR1 and CDR2 are SSHAT and FNYEAQ (reference sequence). The CDR3 region has the DNA TGTGCTAGCAGCCAAGCGGGGGGGCCGGGAGAGACCCAGTACTTC. Amino acids: CASSQAGGPGETQYF.

The chain combines TRBV12-3 or TRBV12-4 with TRBJ1-5, with D possibly matching TRBD1 (6 bases). V was shortened by 5 bases and J by 6 bases, with 11 bases between the two germline ends. The CDR3 is 13 amino acids. In DNA, the CDR3 is TGTGCCAGCAGTACAACAGGGCCTCAGCCCCAGCATTTT. This sequence encodes CASSTTGPQPQHF.

This clonotype was found a few times. The chain has TRBV7-9 and TRBJ1-2; D is uncertain. CDR3 size: 13 residues. V was shortened by 5 bases and J by 8 bases, with 15 bases between the two germline ends. Germline V lookup: CDR1 SEHNR, CDR2 FQNEAQ (reference sequence). The CDR3 DNA sequence: TGTGCCAGCAGCCCACGGAGCAGTGAGGGCTACACCTTC. Its protein is CASSPRSSEGYTF.

This clonotype was seen a handful of times. The chain carries TRBV12-3 or TRBV12-4 and TRBJ2-7; 8 bases fit TRBD1. V was pared by 4 bases and J by 4 bases, with 3 bases of the junction left unmatched. The CDR3 spans 13 residues. The CDR3 nucleotides are TGTGCCAGCAGTTATAACAGGGGGTACGAGCAGTACTTC. Amino acid sequence: CASSYNRGYEQYF.

This clonotype has a count of ten or more. This chain uses TRBV6-1 with TRBJ2-3; 7 nucleotides agree with TRBD1. Germline assignment: CDR1 MNHNS and CDR2 SASEGT. This CDR3 has 16 residues. With 4 bases clipped from V and 1 base from J, the junction kept 8 bases outside the gene matches. The CDR3 protein is CASSVRQGQRTDTQYF. CDR3 sequence (DNA): TGTGCCAGCAGTGTCCGACAGGGCCAGCGCACAGATACGCAGTATTTT.